This T cell receptor (beta chain) is from a study of blood T cell repertoires in COVID-19. Turning to the study itself: Donors in the United States, Italy and Spain gave samples during acute or convalescent COVID-19. Sources were T cells, B-cell-depleted T cells, or PBMCs; the material itself was cDNA or gDNA.

Trimming at V came to 4 bases and at J to 0 bases, leaving 6 bases not matched to a gene. CDR1 is PRHDT, CDR2 FYEKMQ, per germline (reference sequence). The length of the CDR3 is 17 residues. The authors' processing: Nucleated cell number was recorded as an estimate derived from reference gene primer amplification. Generated by immunoSEQ multiplex PCR, the TCRdb table keeps only in-frame clones and is missing some. The DNA gave D and trimming, while V, J and clone size come from that table. The sample records fewer than 110,000 clones, 87% being singletons. Sequencing was performed on peripheral blood. The chain links TRBV13 to TRBJ2-3, with TRBD2 matching over 11 bases. This TCR was recovered from a human donor in a cohort sampled during active COVID-19. The CDR3 is CASSSQTSGASTDTQYF. Written as DNA, the CDR3 is TGTGCCAGCAGCTCCCAGACTAGCGGGGCCAGCACAGATACGCAGTATTTT. The entire variable domain, with the rest obtained from reference TRBV13 and TRBJ2-3, is as follows: AAGVIQSPRHLIKEKRETATLKCYPIPRHDTVYWYQQGPGQDPQFLISFYEKMQSDKGSIPDRFSAQQFSDYHSELNMSSLELGDSALYFCASSSQTSGASTDTQYFGPGTRLTVL.